Listed below are T cell receptor beta chains from one sample, sequenced in a study of T cell clones after liver transplantation. Repertoires were generated with immunoSEQ multiplex PCR, while TCRdb's copy carries only in-frame clones and drops some. The data show about 17,000 clones, more than 75% seen once. Sequencing was performed on CD8+ T cells from blood, taken roughly 48 months after liver transplant. The receptor source for this set is a human patient who received a liver transplant. The T cells may partly be graft donor cells. CDR3s include the opening cysteine and the closing phenylalanine or tryptophan. A D gene is named only where the DNA matches it firmly. Size values are once, few and many counts, or a class for expanded clones, and some rows have none.

TRBJ2-5 | 16 | TRBV9 | TRBD2 | - | CASSTHGTSGEETQYF | TGTGCCAGCAGCACTCATGGGACTAGCGGGGAAGAGACCCAGTACTTC
TRBJ2-1 | 14 | TRBV29-1 | TRBD2 | - | CSEWGQGGLNEQFF | TGCAGCGAATGGGGTCAGGGAGGGTTGAATGAGCAGTTCTTC
TRBJ2-7 | 14 | TRBV27 | TRBD2 | - | CASSSTSGSYEQYF | TGTGCCAGCAGTTCGACTAGCGGGAGCTACGAGCAGTACTTC
TRBJ1-2 | 13 | TRBV6-6 | - | - | CASSPNVESGYTF | TGTGCCAGCAGTCCCAACGTAGAATCTGGCTACACCTTC
TRBJ1-2 | 14 | TRBV19 | - | - | CASSSGGTSHGYTF | TGTGCCAGTAGTTCGGGCGGGACAAGCCATGGCTACACCTTC
TRBJ2-2 | 10 | TRBV7-9 | - | many | CASSFRELFF | TGTGCCAGCAGCTTTAGGGAGCTGTTTTTT
TRBJ2-2 | 13 | TRBV27 | - | - | CASSDTGPGELFF | TGTGCCAGCAGCGATACAGGGCCCGGGGAGCTGTTTTTT
TRBJ1-2 | 14 | TRBV11-2 | TRBD1 | - | CASSKTGGVDGYTF | TGTGCCAGCAGCAAGACAGGGGGCGTCGATGGCTACACCTTC
TRBJ2-3 | 16 | TRBV19 | TRBD2 | - | CASSPLAGGGTDTQYF | TGTGCCAGTAGTCCACTAGCGGGGGGTGGCACAGATACGCAGTATTTT
TRBJ1-1 | 13 | TRBV5-5 | - | - | CASSLWGTVEAFF | TGTGCCAGCAGCTTGTGGGGGACCGTCGAAGCTTTCTTT
TRBJ2-1 | 15 | TRBV6-6 | - | - | CASSGPEIGWNEQFF | TGTGCCAGCAGTGGTCCGGAGATCGGGTGGAATGAGCAGTTCTTC
TRBJ1-1 | 13 | TRBV29-1 | TRBD1 | - | CSVPEGAGTEAFF | TGCAGCGTCCCGGAGGGGGCGGGTACTGAAGCTTTCTTT
TRBJ2-5 | 17 | TRBV19 | - | - | CASSIERTGGPLGTQYF | TGTGCCAGTAGTATTGAGCGAACGGGCGGCCCCTTGGGGACCCAGTACTTC
TRBJ2-7 | 15 | TRBV11-2 | TRBD1 | - | CASSLAWGQGFEQYF | TGTGCCAGCAGCCTCGCGTGGGGACAGGGTTTCGAGCAGTACTTC
TRBJ2-3 | 15 | TRBV9 | TRBD1 | - | CASSTWDREADTQYF | TGTGCCAGCAGCACCTGGGACAGGGAGGCAGATACGCAGTATTTT
TRBJ2-7 | 12 | TRBV25-1 | - | - | CASSGQNYEQYF | TGTGCCAGCAGTGGACAGAACTACGAGCAGTACTTC
TRBJ1-2 | 11 | TRBV5-6 | - | - | CASSLTSGYTF | TGTGCCAGCAGCTTGACAAGCGGCTACACCTTC
TRBJ2-7 | 13 | TRBV11-3 | - | once | CASSFGYSLEQYF | TGTGCCAGCAGCTTTGGTTACTCTTTGGAGCAGTACTTC
TRBJ2-3 | 15 | TRBV5-4 | - | few | CASSLAKRSTDTQYF | TGTGCCAGCAGCTTGGCCAAGCGGAGCACAGATACGCAGTATTTT
TRBJ2-5 | 15 | TRBV6-1 | TRBD1 | - | CAVGGLGQVQETQYF | TGTGCCGTAGGAGGCTTGGGACAGGTACAAGAGACCCAGTACTTC
TRBJ2-7 | 14 | TRBV9 | - | - | CASSGGGGGYEQYF | TGTGCCAGCAGCGGAGGGGGGGGCGGCTACGAGCAGTACTTC
TRBJ1-2 | 16 | TRBV6-5 | - | - | CASSYTGGAGSYGYTF | TGTGCCAGCAGTTACACGGGGGGGGCAGGGAGCTATGGCTACACCTTC